This is a list of T cell receptor beta chains from one sample in a study of blood T cell repertoires in COVID-19. Libraries were prepared by immunoSEQ multiplex PCR; TCRdb keeps only in-frame clonotypes and omits some of them. The sample carries 300,000 to 350,000 clones, 87% recorded once. The sample consisted of PBMCs or T cells enriched from blood (not recorded which). The receptors come from a woman aged 25 to 39 who had recovered from COVID-19. CDR3s include the opening cysteine and the closing phenylalanine or tryptophan. D genes are given only for firm matches. The size field is filled for only some rows; it gives once, few, many or a size class.

NA | TRBJ2-3 | NA | TRBV5-1 | CASSLGLADTQYF | TGCGCCAGCAGCTTGGGGCTCGCAGATACGCAGTATTTT
NA | TRBJ2-5 | TRBD1 | TRBV27 | CASSLQGQGLASQYF | TGTGCCAGCAGTTTACAAGGACAGGGGTTGGCCTCCCAGTACTTC
NA | TRBJ2-1 | NA | TRBV28 | CASSLIGGSYYNEQFF | TGTGCCAGCAGTTTAATCGGGGGTTCTTATTACAATGAGCAGTTCTTC
NA | TRBJ1-2 | NA | TRBV28 | CASRQTEIYGYTF | TGTGCCAGCAGACAGACAGAAATATATGGCTACACCTTC
NA | TRBJ2-4 | TRBD1 | TRBV6-2/TRBV6-3 | CASSYQGTGVPLAKNIQYF | TGTGCCAGCAGTTACCAGGGGACAGGGGTTCCTTTAGCCAAAAACATTCAGTACTTC
NA | TRBJ2-7 | TRBD1 | TRBV7-2 | CASSLEGQGFLSYEQYF | TGTGCCAGCAGCTTAGAGGGACAGGGGTTTCTCTCCTACGAGCAGTACTTC
NA | TRBJ2-1 | TRBD2 | TRBV7-9 | CASSSSGGVGREQFF | TGTGCCAGCAGCTCTAGCGGGGGGGTAGGACGGGAGCAGTTCTTC
NA | TRBJ1-2 | NA | TRBV6-1 | CASSDTGSYGYTF | TGTGCCAGCAGTGACACAGGGTCCTATGGCTACACCTTC
NA | TRBJ1-5 | TRBD1 | TRBV10-3 | CAIGGQAPNQPQHF | TGTGCCATCGGGGGACAGGCCCCCAATCAGCCCCAGCATTTT
NA | TRBJ1-1 | NA | TRBV5-4 | CASSGANTEAFF | TGTGCCAGCAGCGGAGCGAACACTGAAGCTTTCTTT
NA | TRBJ2-7 | TRBD1 | TRBV18 | CASSTNRGTYEQYF | TGTGCCAGCTCTACAAACAGGGGAACCTACGAGCAGTACTTC
NA | TRBJ1-2 | NA | TRBV7-2 | CASSPGGGQGYGYTF | TGTGCCAGCAGCCCTGGCGGGGGTCAAGGTTATGGCTACACCTTC
NA | TRBJ1-2 | NA | TRBV11-2 | CASSLELHYGYTF | TGTGCCAGCAGCTTAGAACTCCACTATGGCTACACCTTC
NA | TRBJ1-2 | NA | TRBV10-1 | CARVRGGSYTF | TGCGCCAGGGTTCGTGGGGGCAGCTACACCTTC
NA | TRBJ1-1 | TRBD1 | TRBV5-5 | CASSHQGARGTEAFF | TGTGCCAGCTCGCACCAGGGGGCGCGGGGGACTGAAGCTTTCTTT
NA | TRBJ2-1 | TRBD1 | TRBV18 | CASSPPTGTGSGQFF | TGTGCCAGCTCACCCCCGACAGGGACGGGCAGTGGGCAGTTCTTC
once | TRBJ1-1 | TRBD1 | TRBV28 | CASSLVADRMNTEAFF | TGTGCCAGCAGTTTAGTTGCGGACAGGATGAACACTGAAGCTTTCTTT
once | TRBJ2-2 | NA | TRBV3-1/TRBV3-2 | CASSQGRQGLLSGELFF | TGTGCCAGCAGCCAAGGCCGGCAGGGACTTCTCTCCGGGGAGCTGTTTTTT
NA | TRBJ1-1 | NA | TRBV27 | CASSIGRANTEAFF | TGTGCCAGCTCCATCGGCAGGGCGAACACTGAAGCTTTCTTT
NA | TRBJ1-2 | NA | TRBV5-1 | CASRTTGISDGYTF | TGCGCCAGCAGGACAACAGGGATTAGCGATGGCTACACCTTC
NA | TRBJ2-7 | NA | TRBV9 | CASSVAGSPSSYEQYF | TGTGCCAGCAGCGTAGCAGGGTCTCCAAGCTCCTACGAGCAGTACTTC
NA | TRBJ2-3 | NA | TRBV9 | CASSVAQITDTQYF | TGTGCCAGCAGCGTAGCCCAGATAACAGATACGCAGTATTTT
NA | TRBJ1-5 | NA | TRBV10-2 | CASSAGSNQPQHF | TGCGCCAGCAGCGCAGGTAGCAATCAGCCCCAGCATTTT
NA | TRBJ2-7 | NA | TRBV5-1 | CASSFGGGAYEQYF | TGCGCCAGCAGCTTCGGAGGGGGCGCCTACGAGCAGTACTTC
NA | TRBJ1-2 | NA | TRBV7-8 | CASSFRENYGYTF | TGTGCCAGCAGCTTTCGGGAAAACTATGGCTACACCTTC
NA | TRBJ1-4 | TRBD1 | TRBV28 | CASSTRTGGSEKLFF | TGTGCCAGCAGTACGCGGACAGGGGGCTCTGAAAAACTGTTTTTT
NA | TRBJ1-4 | NA | TRBV5-5 | CASSLVGTSNEKLFF | TGTGCCAGCAGCTTGGTGGGGACTTCTAATGAAAAACTGTTTTTT
NA | TRBJ2-7 | NA | TRBV27 | CASSLTSTLTYEQYF | TGTGCCAGCAGTTTAACGTCTACTCTCACCTACGAGCAGTACTTC
once | TRBJ2-7 | NA | TRBV28 | CASSSRQAKYF | TGTGCCAGCAGTTCGCGACAGGCAAAGTACTTC
NA | TRBJ1-1 | NA | TRBV3-1/TRBV3-2 | CASSQAGRDTEAFF | TGTGCCAGCAGCCAAGCAGGGCGAGACACTGAAGCTTTCTTT
NA | TRBJ2-7 | TRBD1 | TRBV28 | CASSPRGRGTYEQYF | TGTGCCAGCAGCCCCCGGGGCAGGGGGACCTACGAGCAGTACTTC
once | TRBJ2-3 | NA | TRBV29-1 | CSVEHPTGPLASDTQYF | TGCAGCGTTGAACACCCTACAGGGCCTTTGGCCTCAGATACGCAGTATTTT
NA | TRBJ1-4 | NA | TRBV5-5 | CASSGAGGGVGEKLFF | TGTGCCAGCAGCGGGGCGGGAGGAGGGGTTGGTGAAAAACTGTTTTTT